This T cell receptor (beta chain) was sequenced during a study of cytomegalovirus exposure and HLA in healthy donors. By share of the sample, this clone is medium-sized. This CDR3 is 13 amino acids long. The germline V and J ends were trimmed by 5 bases and 0 bases, with 8 bases remaining between them. Germline loops: CDR1 SGHNT, CDR2 YYREEE (reference sequence). 60 Vbeta and 13 Jbeta primers were used in PCR. Using immunoSEQ multiplex PCR, the repertoire was profiled, and TCRdb retains in-frame clones only, with some absent. The data contain approximately 120,000 clones, 60% to 75% of them singletons.

This sequence originates from a woman aged 45-65 years in good health and CMV-seropositive. The V gene is TRBV5-4, the J gene TRBJ1-1; no clear D gene. Sequences were obtained from PBMCs. The CDR3 here is CASSNSLNTEAFF. The DNA of the CDR3 is TGTGCCAGCAGTAACAGCTTGAACACTGAAGCTTTCTTT.